This TCR beta chain is from a study of T cell clonality in common variable immunodeficiency. Both groups were predominantly of Caucasian heritage. CVID subjects had received replacement immunoglobulin for at least one year. TCRdb keeps only in-frame clones here, not all; method: immunoSEQ multiplex PCR. The sample is made up of 16,000 or so clones, none counted only once. CDR3 length equals 15 residues. From germline, CDR1 is SGHVS and CDR2 FNYEAQ. The V end was cut by 1 base, the J end by 6 bases, with 14 bases between. Broader study findings: In common variable immunodeficiency, TCR beta chains reportedly carried fewer deletions and N-nucleotide insertions.

As regards this clone: The antigen remains unidentified. Sequencing ends 3 residues short of the CDR3 end; the germline J gene provides the rest.

The chain recombines TRBV7-6 with TRBJ2-3; unclear D gene. Sequences were obtained from peripheral blood mononuclear cells. This TCR was recovered from a human donor with common variable immunodeficiency. The covered CDR3 bases are TGTGCCAGCAGCTTAGGACTTGCCTCAATGGATACG. It yields the protein CASSLGLASMDT. The full CDR3 protein reads CASSLGLASMDTQYF.